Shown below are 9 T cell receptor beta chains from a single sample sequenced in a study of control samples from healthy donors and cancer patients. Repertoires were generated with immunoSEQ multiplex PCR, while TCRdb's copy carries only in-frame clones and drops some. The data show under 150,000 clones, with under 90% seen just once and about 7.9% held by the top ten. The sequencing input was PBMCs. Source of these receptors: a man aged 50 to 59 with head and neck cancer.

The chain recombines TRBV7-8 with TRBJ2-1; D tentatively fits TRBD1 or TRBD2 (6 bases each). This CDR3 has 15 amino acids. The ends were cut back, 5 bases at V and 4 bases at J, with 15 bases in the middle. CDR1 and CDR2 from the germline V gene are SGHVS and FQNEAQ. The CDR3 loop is CASSRGLGAYNEQFF. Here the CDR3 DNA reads TGTGCCAGCAGCCGGGGACTGGGGGCATACAATGAGCAGTTCTTC.

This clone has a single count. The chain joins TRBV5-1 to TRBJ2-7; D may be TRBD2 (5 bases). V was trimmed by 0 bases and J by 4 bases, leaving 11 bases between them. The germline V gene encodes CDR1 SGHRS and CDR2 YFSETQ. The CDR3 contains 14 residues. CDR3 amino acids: CASSLVGPGYEQYF. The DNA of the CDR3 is TGCGCCAGCAGCTTGGTGGGTCCGGGGTACGAGCAGTACTTC.

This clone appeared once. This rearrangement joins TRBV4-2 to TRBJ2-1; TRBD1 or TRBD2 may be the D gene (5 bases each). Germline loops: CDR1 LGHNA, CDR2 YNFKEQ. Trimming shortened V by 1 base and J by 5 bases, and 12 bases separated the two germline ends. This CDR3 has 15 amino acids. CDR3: CASSQGFGTDNEQFF. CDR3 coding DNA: TGTGCCAGCAGCCAAGGCTTCGGGACCGACAATGAGCAGTTCTTC.

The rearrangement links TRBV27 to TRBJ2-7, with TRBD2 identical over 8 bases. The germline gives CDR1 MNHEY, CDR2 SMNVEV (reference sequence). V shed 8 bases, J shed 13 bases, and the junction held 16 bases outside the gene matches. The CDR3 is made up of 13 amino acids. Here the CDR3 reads CASATGTRRAQYF. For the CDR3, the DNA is TGTGCCAGCGCTACTGGGACTAGACGAGCGCAATACTTC.

The CDR3 DNA reads as TGTGCCGGACTTGACAGGACAGGGGGCAATCAGCCCCAGCATTTT. It is translated as CAGLDRTGGNQPQHF. The chain recombines TRBV30 with TRBJ1-5, with 9 bases that match TRBD1. J lost 2 bases, V lost 8 bases, and 10 bases had no gene match. Germline-derived CDR1 and CDR2 are GTSNPN and SVGIG (reference sequence). The CDR3 is made up of 15 amino acids.

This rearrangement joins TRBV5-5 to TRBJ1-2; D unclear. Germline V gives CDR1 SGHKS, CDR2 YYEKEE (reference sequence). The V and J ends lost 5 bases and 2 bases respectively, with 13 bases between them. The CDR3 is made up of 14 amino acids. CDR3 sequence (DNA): TGTGCCAGCAGTAGACTTGACACCAACTATGGCTACACCTTC. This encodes CASSRLDTNYGYTF.

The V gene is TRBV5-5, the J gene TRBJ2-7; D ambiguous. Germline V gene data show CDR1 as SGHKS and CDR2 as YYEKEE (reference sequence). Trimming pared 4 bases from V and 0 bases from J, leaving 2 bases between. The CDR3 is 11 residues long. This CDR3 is CASSPSYEQYF. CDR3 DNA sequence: TGTGCCAGCAGCCCCTCCTACGAGCAGTACTTC.

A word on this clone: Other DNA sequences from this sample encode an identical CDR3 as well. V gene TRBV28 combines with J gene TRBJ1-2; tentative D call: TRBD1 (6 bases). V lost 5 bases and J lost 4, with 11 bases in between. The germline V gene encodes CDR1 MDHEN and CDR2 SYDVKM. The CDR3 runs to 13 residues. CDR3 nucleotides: TGTGCCAGCAGTCCTGGACAGCTCTATGGCTACACCTTC. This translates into CASSPGQLYGYTF.

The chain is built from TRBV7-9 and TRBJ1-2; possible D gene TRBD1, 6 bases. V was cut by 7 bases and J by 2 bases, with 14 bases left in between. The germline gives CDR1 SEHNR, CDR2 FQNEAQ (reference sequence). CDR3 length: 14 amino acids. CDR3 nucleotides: TGTGCCAGCACCATAACCAGGGGAAACTATGGCTACACCTTC. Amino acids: CASTITRGNYGYTF.